Listed below are T cell receptor beta chains from one sample, sequenced in a study of yellow fever vaccine responses in identical twins. In TCRdb, the RT-PCR reads were re-called with MiXCR into one record per CDR3 protein. The data contain 12,000 or so distinct CDR3 sequences, just under 85% of them singletons. The sample in question was T cells from blood (PBMCs), unsorted or a sorted subset (not recorded which), obtained before or after yellow fever vaccination (not recorded which). These TCRs come from a woman aged 18-29 years who received the yellow fever vaccine. The CDR3 runs from the conserved cysteine through the conserved F or W. The D gene is left open where the match is weak. Some rows have no size entry. The others give once, few or many, or a class for an expanded clone.

CDR3nt	CDR3aa	abundance	v_gene	d_gene	j_gene
TGTGCCAGCGGTGGACAGTTTAGCACAGATACGCAGTATTTT	CASGGQFSTDTQYF	.	TRBV11-1	.	TRBJ2-3
TGTGCCAGCAGGACGACTGGTTACAATGAGCAGTTCTTC	CASRTTGYNEQFF	.	TRBV11-1	.	TRBJ2-1
TGTGCCAGCAGCAAGGACAGGGGTTCCTACGAGCAGTACTTC	CASSKDRGSYEQYF	.	TRBV11-1	TRBD1	TRBJ2-7
TGTGCCAGCAGCCACCCCGGACAGGGCCGAGGCTACGAGCAGTACTTC	CASSHPGQGRGYEQYF	.	TRBV4-2	TRBD1	TRBJ2-7
TGTGCCAGCAGTTACGTCGGAGGTAACTATGGCTACACCTTC	CASSYVGGNYGYTF	.	TRBV6-5	.	TRBJ1-2
TGTGCCAGTAGTCCTACAGGGAACTACGAGCAGTACTTC	CASSPTGNYEQYF	.	TRBV19	.	TRBJ2-7
TGTGCCAGCAGCTTGGACACTTACAATGAGCAGTTCTTC	CASSLDTYNEQFF	once	TRBV28	.	TRBJ2-1
TGTGCCAGCAGTTACTCGGGGGTACAGGGTCCCTACGAGCAGTACTTC	CASSYSGVQGPYEQYF	.	TRBV6-2/TRBV6-3	.	TRBJ2-7
TGCAGCGTTGAAGGGGGGGCGCGAGATACGCAGTATTTT	CSVEGGARDTQYF	.	TRBV29-1	.	TRBJ2-3
TGCGCCAGCAGTCAGCGGACAGGGGCCAATGAGCAGTTCTTC	CASSQRTGANEQFF	.	TRBV23-1	TRBD1	TRBJ2-1
TGTGCTAGCAATAGCGGGGCCATGCACGAGCAGTACTTC	CASNSGAMHEQYF	.	TRBV7-7	TRBD2	TRBJ2-7
TGCAGCGCCAACGCGGGAGGCAGCACAGATACGCAGTATTTT	CSANAGGSTDTQYF	.	TRBV29-1	TRBD2	TRBJ2-3
TGTGCCAGCAGTTATTTCCGGTTCAATTCACCCCTCCACTTT	CASSYFRFNSPLHF	once	TRBV6-9	.	TRBJ1-6
TGCGCCAGCAGCCAGATGCCGGGACAGGGCTACGAGCAGTACTTC	CASSQMPGQGYEQYF	.	TRBV4-1	TRBD1	TRBJ2-7
TGTGCCAGCAGCCGTGATGCGGGACTCCCCGGCGAGCAGTACTTC	CASSRDAGLPGEQYF	.	TRBV7-3	.	TRBJ2-7
TGTGCCAGCAGTTACCACCAGTCCTACGAGCAGTACTTC	CASSYHQSYEQYF	.	TRBV6-5	.	TRBJ2-7
TGTGCCAGCTCACCACAGGCGTCCACAGATACGCAGTATTTT	CASSPQASTDTQYF	few	TRBV18	.	TRBJ2-3
TGCAGCGGGACCACTAGCTACGAGCAGTACTTC	CSGTTSYEQYF	.	TRBV29-1	.	TRBJ2-7
TGTGCCAGCAGCTTAGTCAGCTACGAGCAGTACTTC	CASSLVSYEQYF	.	TRBV11-2	.	TRBJ2-7
TGCGCCAGCAGTGGGCAACTAGCGGATGGGTACAATGAGCAGTTCTTC	CASSGQLADGYNEQFF	.	TRBV10-2	TRBD2	TRBJ2-1
TGCAGTGCCAGGGACGATAATTCACCCCTCCACTTT	CSARDDNSPLHF	.	TRBV20-1	.	TRBJ1-6
TGTGCCAGCAGTATCACAGGGATGGGCACTGAAGCTTTCTTT	CASSITGMGTEAFF	few	TRBV28	.	TRBJ1-1
TGCAGCGTTGAGCGGGGGAACAATGAGCAGTTCTTC	CSVERGNNEQFF	.	TRBV29-1	TRBD2	TRBJ2-1
TGTGCCAGCAGCTTAGCGGGACAGCCCCAGCATTTT	CASSLAGQPQHF	.	TRBV11-1	.	TRBJ1-5
TGTGCCAGCAGTGAACGACTGGACGCGACCCAGTACTTC	CASSERLDATQYF	.	TRBV2	.	TRBJ2-5
TGCAGCGTTCTACAGCACACAGATACGCAGTATTTT	CSVLQHTDTQYF	.	TRBV29-1	.	TRBJ2-3
TGTGCCAGCAGCGTAGAAGGGAGGAGCCAAGAGACCCAGTACTTC	CASSVEGRSQETQYF	.	TRBV9	.	TRBJ2-5
TGTGCCAGCAGCTTAGTCCAAAGGGAGACCCAGTACTTC	CASSLVQRETQYF	.	TRBV11-1	.	TRBJ2-5
TGTGCCAGCAGCTTCGGGAGAATGTCCTACAATGAGCAGTTCTTC	CASSFGRMSYNEQFF	.	TRBV5-6	.	TRBJ2-1
TGTGCCAGCAGCTTAGGGGGCACCTCCTACGAGCAGTACTTC	CASSLGGTSYEQYF	.	TRBV7-8	.	TRBJ2-7
TGTGCCAGCTCACCACCCCGGATAGCGGTGAACGAGCAGTACTTC	CASSPPRIAVNEQYF	.	TRBV18	.	TRBJ2-7
TGTGCCACCAGCAGTTACGGGACCTACGAGCAGTTCTTC	CATSSYGTYEQFF	.	TRBV15	.	TRBJ2-1
TGCGCCAGCAGCCATGATGGGGACTCTGGAAACACCATATATTTT	CASSHDGDSGNTIYF	.	TRBV4-1	.	TRBJ1-3
TGTGCCAGCAGCTTCCGGGACAGGACTAACTATGGCTACACCTTC	CASSFRDRTNYGYTF	.	TRBV11-2	TRBD1	TRBJ1-2